The 5 T cell receptor beta chains below come from one sample, sequenced in a study of Ad26.COV2.S vaccination and SARS-CoV-2 variants. The assay was immunoSEQ multiplex PCR, and TCRdb's table has in-frame clones only and misses some. The sample contains 300,000 to 400,000 clones, 92% of which appear only once. The source material was peripheral blood, sampled after recovery from COVID-19. The receptor source for this set is a human donor who had recovered from COVID-19.

The chain joins TRBV6-5 to TRBJ1-2; TRBD1 is a possible D gene (5 bases). V lost 5 bases to trimming and J lost 4 bases, with 8 bases between them. Germline V gives CDR1 MNHEY, CDR2 SVGAGI. The CDR3 has 12 amino acids. CDR3 sequence (DNA): TGTGCCAGCAGTCCGGGGGGCTATGGCTACACCTTC. It encodes CASSPGGYGYTF.

The rearrangement uses TRBV5-1 and TRBJ2-3; unclear D gene. The CDR3 contains 13 residues. The germline V and J ends were trimmed by 4 bases and 4 bases, with 10 bases remaining between them. CDR1 SGHRS and CDR2 YFSETQ come from the germline V gene. CDR3 loop: CASSPGRADTQYF. The CDR3 DNA follows: TGCGCCAGCAGCCCCGGACGAGCAGATACGCAGTATTTT.

The rearrangement joins TRBV5-4 to TRBJ2-1; D might be TRBD2 (7 bases). In germline, CDR1 is SGHNT, CDR2 YYREEE (reference sequence). The CDR3 spans 15 residues. The V and J ends lost 3 bases and 9 bases respectively, with 19 bases between them. The CDR3 nucleotides read TGTGCCAGCAGCTCCCTTAGGGGGGGGGCCCTTGAGCAGTTCTTC. Translation gives CASSSLRGGALEQFF. Combining the CDR3 with reference TRBV5-4 and TRBJ2-1 gives the whole variable domain ETGVTQSPTHLIKTRGQQVTLRCSSQSGHNTVSWYQQALGQGPQFIFQYYREEENGRGNFPPRFSGLQFPNYSSELNVNALELDDSALYLCASSSLRGGALEQFFGPGTRLTVL.

Comment on this clone: Distinct nucleotide sequences in the sample also encode this CDR3. The genes are TRBV9 and TRBJ1-3; no clear D. CDR1 and CDR2 (germline): SGDLS, YYNGEE. This CDR3 has 13 amino acids. Deletions cut 3 bases from V and 1 base from J, with 5 bases between. The CDR3 sequence is CASSAGSGNTIYF. CDR3 in DNA: TGTGCCAGCAGCGCCGGTTCTGGAAACACCATATATTTT. Full variable domain (missing parts from reference TRBV9 and TRBJ1-3): DSGVTQTPKHLITATGQRVTLRCSPRSGDLSVYWYQQSLDQGLQFLIQYYNGEERAKGNILERFSAQQFPDLHSELNLSSLELGDSALYFCASSAGSGNTIYFGEGSWLTVV.

V is TRBV5-6 and J is TRBJ2-1; D is ambiguous. V lost 3 bases and J 5 bases, leaving 15 bases between the germline ends. The CDR3 runs 15 residues. CDR1 and CDR2 from the germline V gene are SGHDT and YYEEEE. The DNA for the CDR3 is TGTGCCAGCAGCTCGATCCTTCAGGTTAACAATGAGCAGTTCTTC. It translates to CASSSILQVNNEQFF. Drawing the rest from reference TRBV5-6 and TRBJ2-1, the complete variable domain is DAGVTQSPTHLIKTRGQQVTLRCSPKSGHDTVSWYQQALGQGPQFIFQYYEEEERQRGNFPDRFSGHQFPNYSSELNVNALLLGDSALYLCASSSILQVNNEQFFGPGTRLTVL.